This TCR beta chain was profiled in a study of cytomegalovirus exposure and HLA in healthy donors. Trimming at V came to 4 bases and at J to 8 bases, leaving 8 bases not matched to a gene. The germline V gene has CDR1 MNHEY and CDR2 SMNVEV (reference sequence). This CDR3 is built from 15 residues. Primers: 60 Vbeta forward and 13 Jbeta reverse. The table came from immunoSEQ multiplex PCR; TCRdb's copy has only in-frame clones and leaves some out. The sample lists over 150,000 clones, over 65% occurring once. The rearrangement joins TRBV27 to TRBJ1-4; 9 bases align to TRBD1. Sequencing input: PBMCs. This TCR was recovered from a woman in her thirties or forties in good health and CMV-seropositive. CDR3 DNA: TGTGCCAGCAGTTCGTACAGGGGGCTAAGCGAAAAACTGTTTTTT. Translating gives CASSSYRGLSEKLFF. The full variable domain, its missing parts supplied by reference TRBV27 and TRBJ1-4, is EAQVTQNPRYLITVTGKKLTVTCSQNMNHEYMSWYRQDPGLGLRQIYYSMNVEVTDKGDVPEGYKVSRKEKRNFPLILESPSPNQTSLYFCASSSYRGLSEKLFFGSGTQLSVL.